The rows below give T cell receptor beta chains drawn from one sample of a study of human T cells and chemical hapten exposure. TCRdb re-called the RACE reads through MiXCR, storing one row per CDR3 protein. The data contain about 80,000 distinct CDR3 sequences, about 8.6% of them singletons. Sample: whole blood. The receptor set was obtained from a female donor in good health. Some clones in this sample may be carry-over from other donors' samples. Each CDR3 is given with its conserved first and last residue. D genes are given only for firm matches. Not all rows give a size; the values are once, few, many and, for expanded clones, a class.

CDR3: CASSLDQGNTEAFF
DNA: TGTGCCAGCTCACTCGACCAGGGGAACACTGAAGCTTTCTTT
size: many
D: .
J: TRBJ1-1
V: TRBV18

CDR3: CASSQSNQPQHF
DNA: TGTGCCAGCAGCCAGAGCAATCAGCCCCAGCATTTT
size: few
D: .
J: TRBJ1-5
V: TRBV3-1

CDR3: CASRRSGGSGNTIYF
DNA: TGTGCCAGCAGACGGTCAGGGGGCTCTGGAAACACCATATATTTT
size: .
D: TRBD1
J: TRBJ1-3
V: TRBV12-3/TRBV12-4

CDR3: CASSLGSALATNTQYF
DNA: TGTGCCAGCAGCTTAGGCTCGGCTCTAGCAACCAATACGCAGTATTTT
size: many
D: .
J: TRBJ2-3
V: TRBV13

CDR3: CASSYSGRTIINTEAFF
DNA: TGTGCCAGCAGTTACTCAGGCCGAACAATTATTAACACTGAAGCTTTCTTT
size: .
D: .
J: TRBJ1-1
V: TRBV6-5

CDR3: CASSFRLTSTDTQYF
DNA: TGTGCCAGCAGTTTTAGGCTGACTAGCACAGATACGCAGTATTTT
size: many
D: .
J: TRBJ2-3
V: TRBV27

CDR3: CAISTLTGSAEAFF
DNA: TGTGCCATCAGTACACTAACAGGGAGTGCTGAAGCTTTCTTT
size: few
D: .
J: TRBJ1-1
V: TRBV10-3

CDR3: CASSSHGLPVPDTQYF
DNA: TGTGCCAGCAGCTCCCATGGACTACCGGTCCCAGATACGCAGTATTTT
size: .
D: .
J: TRBJ2-3
V: TRBV7-2

CDR3: CASSQDLESQYTQYF
DNA: TGTGCCAGCAGCCAAGATCTCGAGAGCCAGTATACGCAGTATTTT
size: few
D: .
J: TRBJ2-3
V: TRBV14

CDR3: CASSRLARVDTQYF
DNA: TGTGCCAGCAGCCGCCTCGCTAGGGTGGATACGCAGTATTTT
size: .
D: .
J: TRBJ2-3
V: TRBV7-7

CDR3: CASSQIQGNRGNQPQHF
DNA: TGTGCCAGCTCACAAATACAGGGTAATAGGGGCAATCAGCCCCAGCATTTT
size: .
D: .
J: TRBJ1-5
V: TRBV18

CDR3: CASSLVVGPGNTIYF
DNA: TGTGCCAGCAGTTTAGTTGTCGGGCCAGGAAACACCATATATTTT
size: many
D: .
J: TRBJ1-3
V: TRBV12-3/TRBV12-4

CDR3: CASSWGTDNTEAFF
DNA: TGCGCCAGCAGCTGGGGGACAGATAACACTGAAGCTTTCTTT
size: few
D: TRBD1
J: TRBJ1-1
V: TRBV5-1

CDR3: CAISEVRGGGTDTQYF
DNA: TGTGCCATCAGTGAAGTCCGGGGGGGCGGCACAGATACGCAGTATTTT
size: few
D: TRBD2
J: TRBJ2-3
V: TRBV10-3

CDR3: CASRLVRAAHSNQPQHF
DNA: TGTGCCAGCAGATTGGTGAGGGCCGCCCATAGCAATCAGCCCCAGCATTTT
size: .
D: .
J: TRBJ1-5
V: TRBV28

CDR3: CASSPFFRANYGYTF
DNA: TGTGCCAGCAGCCCTTTCTTCAGGGCTAACTATGGCTACACCTTC
size: many
D: .
J: TRBJ1-2
V: TRBV14

CDR3: CASSYRSGGAPQETQYF
DNA: TGTGCCAGCAGTTACCGGAGCGGGGGGGCTCCACAAGAGACCCAGTACTTC
size: many
D: TRBD2
J: TRBJ2-5
V: TRBV6-6

CDR3: CASTPAGSGANVLTF
DNA: TGTGCCAGCACCCCAGCAGGATCCGGGGCCAACGTCCTGACTTTC
size: many
D: .
J: TRBJ2-6
V: TRBV12-3/TRBV12-4

CDR3: CASRRSRDTRPNGYTF
DNA: TGTGCCAGCAGACGAAGCCGGGACACCCGACCCAATGGCTACACCTTC
size: .
D: .
J: TRBJ1-2
V: TRBV7-9

CDR3: CASSSNHYGYTF
DNA: TGTGCCAGCAGCTCGAATCACTATGGCTACACCTTC
size: few
D: .
J: TRBJ1-2
V: TRBV13

CDR3: CASSGRGQENSPLHF
DNA: TGTGCCAGCAGCGGCAGAGGACAGGAAAATTCACCCCTCCACTTT
size: many
D: TRBD1
J: TRBJ1-6
V: TRBV12-3/TRBV12-4

CDR3: CSVEQLPKGEQYF
DNA: TGCAGCGTTGAACAACTGCCCAAGGGCGAGCAGTACTTC
size: .
D: .
J: TRBJ2-7
V: TRBV29-1

CDR3: CASGGLTHLYEQYF
DNA: TGTGCCAGCGGTGGACTAACCCACCTCTACGAGCAGTACTTC
size: few
D: .
J: TRBJ2-7
V: TRBV11-2

CDR3: CASSQDYGTFEQTQYF
DNA: TGTGCCAGCAGCCAAGATTACGGGACATTCGAGCAGACCCAGTACTTC
size: few
D: .
J: TRBJ2-5
V: TRBV4-2

CDR3: CSVGPGEWENTGELFF
DNA: TGCAGCGTTGGGCCGGGAGAATGGGAGAACACCGGGGAGCTGTTTTTT
size: many
D: .
J: TRBJ2-2
V: TRBV29-1

CDR3: CATGLAGDITHTQYF
DNA: TGTGCCACCGGCCTAGCGGGGGACATCACACATACGCAGTATTTT
size: .
D: TRBD2
J: TRBJ2-3
V: TRBV9

CDR3: CASSLAGSGGTDTQYF
DNA: TGTGCCAGCAGCTTGGCCGGAAGCGGGGGAACAGATACGCAGTATTTT
size: .
D: TRBD2
J: TRBJ2-3
V: TRBV5-8

CDR3: CSASKGEGYTF
DNA: TGCAGTGCTAGTAAGGGTGAAGGCTACACCTTC
size: many
D: .
J: TRBJ1-2
V: TRBV20-1

CDR3: CASSSDTGELFF
DNA: TGTGCCAGCAGCTCCGACACCGGGGAGCTGTTTTTT
size: .
D: .
J: TRBJ2-2
V: TRBV11-3

CDR3: CASSRTSTFSGTGEDGELFF
DNA: TGTGCCAGCAGCCGCACCTCAACTTTCTCCGGGACAGGGGAGGACGGGGAGCTGTTTTTT
size: many
D: TRBD1
J: TRBJ2-2
V: TRBV7-3

CDR3: CASSEAPLVSDTQYF
DNA: TGTGCCAGCAGTGAAGCCCCCCTTGTTTCCGATACGCAGTATTTT
size: many
D: .
J: TRBJ2-3
V: TRBV2

CDR3: CASRNFGQSNQPQHF
DNA: TGTGCCAGCAGAAACTTCGGACAGAGCAATCAGCCCCAGCATTTT
size: many
D: .
J: TRBJ1-5
V: TRBV6-6

CDR3: CASSARTVEGQPQNF
DNA: TGTGCCAGCAGCGCCCGTACAGTTGAGGGGCAGCCCCAGAATTTT
size: .
D: .
J: TRBJ1-5
V: TRBV7-9

CDR3: CASSLTGRAFF
DNA: TGTGCCAGCAGCTTAACAGGTCGGGCTTTCTTT
size: .
D: .
J: TRBJ1-1
V: TRBV7-2

CDR3: CASSSLIGTGNFQPQHF
DNA: TGTGCCAGCAGTTCCCTCATAGGGACAGGGAACTTTCAGCCCCAGCATTTT
size: many
D: TRBD1
J: TRBJ1-5
V: TRBV12-3/TRBV12-4

CDR3: CASSQVPPRMNTEAFF
DNA: TGTGCCAGCAGCCAAGTTCCCCCGCGTATGAACACTGAAGCTTTCTTT
size: many
D: .
J: TRBJ1-1
V: TRBV3-1

CDR3: CATEDTGSEAFF
DNA: TGTGCCACTGAGGACACGGGCTCTGAAGCTTTCTTT
size: .
D: .
J: TRBJ1-1
V: TRBV15

CDR3: CASSQDLRGTGWVYEQFF
DNA: TGTGCCAGCAGCCAGGATCTCCGCGGGACAGGGTGGGTCTATGAGCAGTTCTTC
size: many
D: TRBD1
J: TRBJ2-1
V: TRBV3-1

CDR3: CASSQEELTGELFF
DNA: TGCGCCAGCAGCCAAGAAGAGCTGACCGGGGAGCTGTTTTTT
size: few
D: .
J: TRBJ2-2
V: TRBV4-3

CDR3: CASSRSGSGELNTEAFF
DNA: TGTGCCAGCAGCCGAAGCGGCTCGGGCGAATTGAACACTGAAGCTTTCTTT
size: many
D: .
J: TRBJ1-1
V: TRBV27

CDR3: CASSEDRYNEQFF
DNA: TGTGCCAGCAGTGAGGACAGATACAATGAGCAGTTCTTC
size: many
D: .
J: TRBJ2-1
V: TRBV2

CDR3: CASSLAEFSNQPQHF
DNA: TGTGCCAGCAGTTTAGCAGAATTTAGCAATCAGCCCCAGCATTTT
size: many
D: .
J: TRBJ1-5
V: TRBV28

CDR3: CASSASGGSYGYTF
DNA: TGTGCCAGCAGTGCGTCAGGGGGCAGCTATGGCTACACCTTC
size: .
D: TRBD1
J: TRBJ1-2
V: TRBV25-1

CDR3: CASSLSFPDSTDTQYF
DNA: TGTGCCAGCAGTTTAAGTTTCCCCGACAGCACAGATACGCAGTATTTT
size: many
D: .
J: TRBJ2-3
V: TRBV27

CDR3: CSAMNRDSQNTEAFF
DNA: TGCAGTGCTATGAACCGGGACAGCCAGAACACTGAAGCTTTCTTT
size: large
D: TRBD1
J: TRBJ1-1
V: TRBV20-1

CDR3: CASSTSIQETQYF
DNA: TGTGCCAGCAGCACCTCAATCCAAGAGACCCAGTACTTC
size: many
D: .
J: TRBJ2-5
V: TRBV5-4

CDR3: CSARQLPTGQGTYEQYF
DNA: TGCAGTGCTAGGCAATTGCCTACCGGACAGGGGACGTACGAGCAGTACTTC
size: many
D: TRBD1
J: TRBJ2-7
V: TRBV20-1

CDR3: CATSRDRYGEQFF
DNA: TGTGCCACTTCCCGGGACAGGTACGGTGAGCAGTTCTTC
size: .
D: TRBD1
J: TRBJ2-1
V: TRBV7-6

CDR3: CASSPQTGIRTLQETQYF
DNA: TGTGCCAGCAGCCCGCAAACAGGCATTAGGACTCTCCAAGAGACCCAGTACTTC
size: few
D: .
J: TRBJ2-5
V: TRBV7-9

CDR3: CASTLGGSNQPQHF
DNA: TGTGCCAGTACCTTAGGGGGTAGCAATCAGCCCCAGCATTTT
size: many
D: .
J: TRBJ1-5
V: TRBV19

CDR3: CASSSRSYRSEKLFF
DNA: TGTGCCAGCAGTTCCCGATCCTACAGGAGCGAAAAACTGTTTTTT
size: .
D: .
J: TRBJ1-4
V: TRBV6-5

CDR3: CASSPGGGKNIQYF
DNA: TGTGCCAGCAGTCCCGGAGGGGGCAAAAACATTCAGTACTTC
size: few
D: .
J: TRBJ2-4
V: TRBV6-2/TRBV6-3

CDR3: CASSQRTGGLGTDTQYF
DNA: TGTGCCAGCAGCCAAAGAACGGGGGGGCTGGGCACAGATACGCAGTATTTT
size: .
D: TRBD2
J: TRBJ2-3
V: TRBV11-3

CDR3: CASSQGQGAQDTEAFF
DNA: TGTGCCAGCAGCCAAGGACAGGGGGCGCAGGACACTGAAGCTTTCTTT
size: few
D: TRBD1
J: TRBJ1-1
V: TRBV5-5

CDR3: CASSLSGGPTVATQYF
DNA: TGTGCCAGCAGCTTATCAGGGGGCCCTACCGTAGCGACCCAGTACTTC
size: many
D: TRBD1
J: TRBJ2-5
V: TRBV7-2

CDR3: CASSVGSNSNQPQHF
DNA: TGTGCCAGCAGCGTAGGTTCTAATAGCAATCAGCCCCAGCATTTT
size: few
D: .
J: TRBJ1-5
V: TRBV9

CDR3: CATRDNSNTGELFF
DNA: TGTGCCACCCGGGACAACTCGAACACCGGGGAGCTGTTTTTT
size: .
D: .
J: TRBJ2-2
V: TRBV10-3

CDR3: CASIQGASGGTVAKTQYF
DNA: TGTGCCAGCATCCAAGGAGCTAGCGGGGGGACGGTGGCGAAGACCCAGTACTTC
size: .
D: TRBD2
J: TRBJ2-5
V: TRBV6-1

CDR3: CASSLPHHTLYTEAFF
DNA: TGTGCCAGCAGCTTGCCGCACCACACACTATACACTGAAGCTTTCTTT
size: .
D: .
J: TRBJ1-1
V: TRBV5-6